Below, one T cell receptor (beta chain) is given with its context. Its specificity is unknown. The record originates from a study of T cell repertoires in cytomegalovirus infection. Study information: Matching HLA type, along with CMV infection, was indicated by public TCR beta signatures.

TCRdb reanalysed the reads using MiXCR and keeps one entry per CDR3 protein. Of about 400,000 distinct CDR3 sequences in the sample, about 32% were seen once. Germline V lookup: CDR1 SGHRS, CDR2 YFSETQ. CDR3 length: 15 residues. The ends lost 4 bases at V and 6 bases at J; junction bases unmatched: 6. This receptor was identified in a human donor in good health (CMV status not recorded). Some clones in this sample may be carry-over from other donors' samples. The V gene is TRBV5-1, the J gene TRBJ1-4; 10 bases agree with TRBD1. The sequences come from cultured PBMCs, collected from culture after CMV antigen stimulation. Here the CDR3 reads CASSRTGTGDEKLFF. CDR3 nucleotides: TGCGCCAGCAGCAGAACCGGGACAGGGGATGAAAAACTGTTTTTT.